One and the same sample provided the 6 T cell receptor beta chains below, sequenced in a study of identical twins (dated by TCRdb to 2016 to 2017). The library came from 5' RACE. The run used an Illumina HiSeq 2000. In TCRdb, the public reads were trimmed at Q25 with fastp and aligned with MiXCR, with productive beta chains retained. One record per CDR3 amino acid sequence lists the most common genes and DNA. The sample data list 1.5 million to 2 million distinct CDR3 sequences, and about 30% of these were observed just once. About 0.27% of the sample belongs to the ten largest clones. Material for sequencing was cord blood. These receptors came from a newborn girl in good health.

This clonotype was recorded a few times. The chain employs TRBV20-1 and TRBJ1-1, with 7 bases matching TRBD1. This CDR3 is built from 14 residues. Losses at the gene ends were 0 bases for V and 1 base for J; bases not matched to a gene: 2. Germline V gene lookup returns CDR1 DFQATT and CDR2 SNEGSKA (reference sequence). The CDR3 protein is CSARDGDRNTEAFF. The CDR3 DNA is TGCAGTGCTAGAGATGGGGACAGGAACACTGAAGCTTTCTTT.

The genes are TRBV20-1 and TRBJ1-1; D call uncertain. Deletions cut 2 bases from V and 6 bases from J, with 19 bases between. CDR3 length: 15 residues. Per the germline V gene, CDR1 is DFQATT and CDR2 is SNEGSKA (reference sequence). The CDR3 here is CSARSLERGKAEAFF. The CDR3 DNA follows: TGCAGTGCTAGAAGCCTCGAGCGGGGTAAGGCTGAAGCTTTCTTT.

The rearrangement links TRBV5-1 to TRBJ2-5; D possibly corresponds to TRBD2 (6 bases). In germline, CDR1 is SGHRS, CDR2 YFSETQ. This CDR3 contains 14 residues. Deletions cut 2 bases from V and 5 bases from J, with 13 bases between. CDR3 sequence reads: CASSFGGNWETQYF. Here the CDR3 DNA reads TGCGCCAGCAGCTTCGGAGGGAATTGGGAGACCCAGTACTTC.

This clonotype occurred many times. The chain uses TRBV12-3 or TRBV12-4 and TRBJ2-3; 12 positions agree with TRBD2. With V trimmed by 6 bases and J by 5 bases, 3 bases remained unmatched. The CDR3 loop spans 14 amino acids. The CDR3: CASRLGLAGDTQYF. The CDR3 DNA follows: TGTGCCAGCAGGCTGGGACTAGCGGGAGATACGCAGTATTTT.

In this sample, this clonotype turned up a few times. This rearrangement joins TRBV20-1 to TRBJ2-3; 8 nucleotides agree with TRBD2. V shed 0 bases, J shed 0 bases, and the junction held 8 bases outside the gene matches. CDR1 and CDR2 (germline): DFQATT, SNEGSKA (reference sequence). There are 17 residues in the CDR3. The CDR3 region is CSARDVWRGASTDTQYF. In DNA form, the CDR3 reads TGCAGTGCTAGAGATGTGTGGCGGGGGGCGAGCACAGATACGCAGTATTTT.

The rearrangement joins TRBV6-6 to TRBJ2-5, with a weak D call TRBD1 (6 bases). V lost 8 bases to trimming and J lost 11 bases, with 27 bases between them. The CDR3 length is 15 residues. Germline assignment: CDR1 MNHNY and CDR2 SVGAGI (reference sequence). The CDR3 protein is CASAQGLAIYNEQYF. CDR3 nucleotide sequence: TGTGCCAGCGCCCAGGGGCTAGCAATTTACAATGAGCAGTACTTC.